Listed below are T cell receptor beta chains from one sample, sequenced in a study of response to subunit inactivated influenza vaccine. TCRdb re-called the RT-PCR reads with MiXCR, one entry per CDR3 protein. The data hold approximately 250,000 distinct CDR3 sequences, with more than 9% observed a single time. This specimen was non-naive T cells sorted from PBMCs, taken around 14 days before vaccination. The receptors were gathered from a man aged 50 to 60 who received an inactivated influenza vaccine. CDR3s include the opening cysteine and the closing phenylalanine or tryptophan. The order of the fields is V gene, J gene, D gene, clone size, CDR3 length, CDR3 protein, CDR3 DNA. The D gene is left open where the match is weak. A clone size is listed for some rows: how often the clone was seen (once, few, many), or a class if it is expanded.

v_call: TRBV6-1
j_call: TRBJ1-3
d_call: TRBD1
clone_size: many
cdr3_length: 15
cdr3_aa: CASRETGGPIDTIYF
cdr3_nt: TGTGCCAGCAGGGAGACAGGGGGGCCGATAGACACCATATATTTT

v_call: TRBV2
j_call: TRBJ2-7
d_call: TRBD2
clone_size: NA
cdr3_length: 16
cdr3_aa: CASSEGPSGSIYEQYF
cdr3_nt: TGTGCCAGCAGTGAAGGGCCTAGCGGGAGTATCTACGAGCAGTACTTC

v_call: TRBV10-3
j_call: TRBJ1-1
d_call: NA
clone_size: NA
cdr3_length: 13
cdr3_aa: CASIAQGSTEAFF
cdr3_nt: TGTGCCTCGATAGCACAGGGTTCCACTGAAGCTTTCTTT

v_call: TRBV7-3
j_call: TRBJ2-3
d_call: TRBD2
clone_size: many
cdr3_length: 14
cdr3_aa: CASSEGTNTDTQYF
cdr3_nt: TGTGCCAGCAGCGAGGGGACTAATACAGATACGCAGTATTTT

v_call: TRBV5-1
j_call: TRBJ1-2
d_call: NA
clone_size: NA
cdr3_length: 14
cdr3_aa: CASSLAGANYGYTF
cdr3_nt: TGCGCCAGCAGCTTGGCCGGGGCTAACTATGGCTACACCTTC

v_call: TRBV20-1
j_call: TRBJ2-7
d_call: NA
clone_size: many
cdr3_length: 14
cdr3_aa: CSARGRLVAYEQYF
cdr3_nt: TGCAGTGCTAGAGGAAGACTAGTTGCCTACGAGCAGTACTTC

v_call: TRBV28
j_call: TRBJ1-3
d_call: TRBD1
clone_size: few
cdr3_length: 16
cdr3_aa: CASSPTPGQKGNTIYF
cdr3_nt: TGTGCCAGCAGCCCAACTCCGGGACAGAAAGGAAACACCATATATTTT

v_call: TRBV7-8
j_call: TRBJ2-5
d_call: TRBD2
clone_size: NA
cdr3_length: 16
cdr3_aa: CASSLLAGVGFETQYF
cdr3_nt: TGTGCCAGCAGCTTATTGGCGGGAGTAGGGTTTGAGACCCAGTACTTC

v_call: TRBV20-1
j_call: TRBJ2-3
d_call: TRBD1
clone_size: few
cdr3_length: 15
cdr3_aa: CSARPGTEGTDTQYF
cdr3_nt: TGCAGTGCTCGACCCGGGACAGAAGGCACAGATACGCAGTATTTT

v_call: TRBV7-3
j_call: TRBJ2-1
d_call: NA
clone_size: few
cdr3_length: 13
cdr3_aa: CASSLGSENEQFF
cdr3_nt: TGTGCCAGCAGCTTAGGTTCAGAGAATGAGCAGTTCTTC

v_call: TRBV30
j_call: TRBJ2-7
d_call: TRBD1
clone_size: few
cdr3_length: 14
cdr3_aa: CACGWTGGSYEQYF
cdr3_nt: TGTGCCTGCGGTTGGACAGGGGGATCCTACGAGCAGTACTTC

v_call: TRBV5-1
j_call: TRBJ2-2
d_call: NA
clone_size: many
cdr3_length: 15
cdr3_aa: CASSPGRMGTGELFF
cdr3_nt: TGCGCCAGCAGCCCGGGACGGATGGGGACCGGGGAGCTGTTTTTT

v_call: TRBV7-2
j_call: TRBJ2-6
d_call: NA
clone_size: many
cdr3_length: 16
cdr3_aa: CASSLSGLSGANVLTF
cdr3_nt: TGTGCCAGCAGCTTATCGGGTCTCTCTGGGGCCAACGTCCTGACTTTC

v_call: TRBV6-5
j_call: TRBJ2-1
d_call: NA
clone_size: few
cdr3_length: 17
cdr3_aa: CASSYFIGRSTYNEQFF
cdr3_nt: TGTGCCAGCAGTTACTTCATCGGACGTAGTACCTACAATGAGCAGTTCTTC

v_call: TRBV6-1
j_call: TRBJ1-5
d_call: NA
clone_size: NA
cdr3_length: 14
cdr3_aa: CASSEGSSNQPQHF
cdr3_nt: TGTGCCAGCAGCGAGGGCTCGTCTAATCAGCCCCAGCATTTT

v_call: TRBV28
j_call: TRBJ1-6
d_call: NA
clone_size: few
cdr3_length: 16
cdr3_aa: CASSPGGARSYSPLHF
cdr3_nt: TGTGCCAGCAGTCCGGGGGGGGCCCGGTCGTATTCACCCCTCCACTTT

v_call: TRBV3-1
j_call: TRBJ2-7
d_call: TRBD1
clone_size: many
cdr3_length: 14
cdr3_aa: CASSQGQGLGEQYF
cdr3_nt: TGTGCCAGCAGCCAAGGACAGGGGTTGGGTGAGCAGTACTTC

v_call: TRBV19
j_call: TRBJ2-7
d_call: NA
clone_size: few
cdr3_length: 17
cdr3_aa: CATTEGGQGAPAYEQYF
cdr3_nt: TGTGCCACCACGGAAGGCGGCCAGGGAGCCCCCGCCTACGAGCAGTACTTC

v_call: TRBV27
j_call: TRBJ1-2
d_call: TRBD1
clone_size: few
cdr3_length: 14
cdr3_aa: CASSLSGTGYGYTF
cdr3_nt: TGTGCCAGCAGTTTATCAGGGACAGGGTATGGCTACACCTTC

v_call: TRBV20-1
j_call: TRBJ2-3
d_call: TRBD2
clone_size: many
cdr3_length: 15
cdr3_aa: CSASGLAGAPDTQYF
cdr3_nt: TGCAGTGCTAGTGGGCTAGCGGGAGCTCCAGATACGCAGTATTTT

v_call: TRBV28
j_call: TRBJ1-2
d_call: NA
clone_size: NA
cdr3_length: 15
cdr3_aa: CASSLTGTFNYGYTF
cdr3_nt: TGTGCCAGCAGTCTCACCGGGACATTTAACTATGGCTACACCTTC

v_call: TRBV15
j_call: TRBJ1-4
d_call: NA
clone_size: many
cdr3_length: 14
cdr3_aa: CATSLGGRFEKLFF
cdr3_nt: TGTGCCACCAGCTTGGGGGGGCGATTTGAAAAACTGTTTTTT

v_call: TRBV19
j_call: TRBJ2-5
d_call: NA
clone_size: NA
cdr3_length: 13
cdr3_aa: CASRGFTGETQYF
cdr3_nt: TGTGCCAGTAGGGGGTTCACGGGAGAGACCCAGTACTTC

v_call: TRBV28
j_call: TRBJ1-5
d_call: NA
clone_size: few
cdr3_length: 14
cdr3_aa: CASRADLGNQPQHF
cdr3_nt: TGTGCCAGCAGGGCCGACTTGGGCAATCAGCCCCAGCATTTT

v_call: TRBV7-9
j_call: TRBJ1-1
d_call: NA
clone_size: NA
cdr3_length: 15
cdr3_aa: CASSSPVGSYTEAFF
cdr3_nt: TGTGCCAGCAGCTCTCCCGTGGGGTCGTACACTGAAGCTTTCTTT

v_call: TRBV6-1
j_call: TRBJ1-5
d_call: TRBD1
clone_size: NA
cdr3_length: 15
cdr3_aa: CASRPDRGYNQPQHF
cdr3_nt: TGTGCCAGCAGGCCGGACAGGGGGTACAATCAGCCCCAGCATTTT

v_call: TRBV28
j_call: TRBJ2-1
d_call: NA
clone_size: few
cdr3_length: 15
cdr3_aa: CASSLSSSSYNEQFF
cdr3_nt: TGTGCCAGCAGTTTATCGTCCAGCTCCTACAATGAGCAGTTCTTC

v_call: TRBV27
j_call: TRBJ2-3
d_call: NA
clone_size: NA
cdr3_length: 16
cdr3_aa: CASSIPHLLTADTQYF
cdr3_nt: TGTGCCAGCAGTATCCCTCATTTGCTTACTGCAGATACGCAGTATTTT

v_call: TRBV5-5
j_call: TRBJ1-1
d_call: TRBD1
clone_size: many
cdr3_length: 15
cdr3_aa: CASSTIISRDRKAFF
cdr3_nt: TGTGCCAGCAGCACGATCATTTCCCGGGACAGAAAAGCTTTCTTT

v_call: TRBV6-2/TRBV6-3
j_call: TRBJ2-7
d_call: TRBD2
clone_size: many
cdr3_length: 15
cdr3_aa: CASSLLAGEYYEQYF
cdr3_nt: TGTGCCAGCAGCCTCCTAGCGGGGGAATACTACGAGCAGTACTTC

v_call: TRBV7-2
j_call: TRBJ2-2
d_call: TRBD2
clone_size: NA
cdr3_length: 15
cdr3_aa: CASSLVGLATGELFF
cdr3_nt: TGTGCCAGCAGCTTAGTGGGACTAGCCACCGGGGAGCTGTTTTTT